The 6 T cell receptor beta chains below all came from one sample that was sequenced in a study of cytomegalovirus exposure and HLA in healthy donors. Amplification used 60 Vbeta primers and 13 Jbeta primers. TCRdb's table, derived via immunoSEQ multiplex PCR, lists solely in-frame clones and lacks some. The sample has some 67,000 clones; over 70% are singletons. Sequencing was carried out using PBMCs. These TCRs come from a man aged 60-69 years in good health and CMV-seropositive.

The rearrangement uses TRBV2 and TRBJ1-1, with D possibly TRBD1 on 6 matching bases. The CDR3 sequence is 11 residues long. The V and J ends lost 6 bases and 12 bases respectively, with 14 bases between them. The germline gives CDR1 SNHLY, CDR2 FYNNEI. The CDR3 bases are TGTGCCAGCAGAGCCTCCGGGACAACTTTCTTT. This sequence encodes CASRASGTTFF.

The chain couples TRBV6-1 to TRBJ1-1; TRBD1 agrees at 8 bases. Trimming took 6 bases from V and 6 from J; bases not matched to a gene: 12. The CDR3 has 15 residues. Germline loops: CDR1 MNHNS, CDR2 SASEGT. The CDR3 DNA reads as TGTGCCAGCAGCCCATCCGGGACAGGAAACCCTGAAGCTTTCTTT. Translated, it gives CASSPSGTGNPEAFF.

This chain joins TRBV10-3 and TRBJ2-1; 9 bases are shared with TRBD1. The CDR3 contains 14 residues. Trimming took 6 bases from V and 9 from J; bases not matched to a gene: 9. CDR1 and CDR2 (germline): ENHRY, SYGVKD. The CDR3 nucleotides are TGTGCCATCAGCCCGGGACAGGGTGTTGCTGAGCAGTTCTTC. Translating it yields CAISPGQGVAEQFF.

The chain links TRBV11-2 to TRBJ2-3; 9 nucleotides align to TRBD2. V shed 5 bases and J 1 base; nucleotides not matched to a gene: 1. Germline values: CDR1 SGHAT, CDR2 FQNNGV. The CDR3 is 14 residues long. In nucleotides, the CDR3 is TGTGCCAGCAGCGTAGCGGGGGGCACAGATACGCAGTATTTT. It codes for CASSVAGGTDTQYF. The whole variable domain, remainder taken from reference TRBV11-2 and TRBJ2-3, is EAGVAQSPRYKIIEKRQSVAFWCNPISGHATLYWYQQILGQGPKLLIQFQNNGVVDDSQLPKDRFSAERLKGVDSTLKIQPAKLEDSAVYLCASSVAGGTDTQYFGPGTRLTVL.

The V gene is TRBV11-3, the J gene TRBJ2-2; D is undetermined. The ends were cut back, 5 bases at V and 0 bases at J, with 4 bases in the middle. This CDR3 has 13 amino acids. Germline assignment: CDR1 SGHNT and CDR2 YENEEA. CDR3 in amino acids: CASSQTNTGELFF. In nucleotides, the CDR3 is TGTGCCAGCAGCCAAACGAACACCGGGGAGCTGTTTTTT.

This clone was seen a handful of times. V and J are TRBV5-8 and TRBJ2-2, with TRBD1 matching 7 bases. Germline loops: CDR1 SGHTS, CDR2 YDEGEE. The CDR3 is made up of 15 amino acids. The junction had 2 bases not matched to a gene; V was cut back by 0 bases and J by 3 bases. The chain's CDR3 is CASSLDRGYTGELFF. The CDR3, as DNA: TGTGCCAGCAGCTTGGACAGGGGTTACACCGGGGAGCTGTTTTTT.